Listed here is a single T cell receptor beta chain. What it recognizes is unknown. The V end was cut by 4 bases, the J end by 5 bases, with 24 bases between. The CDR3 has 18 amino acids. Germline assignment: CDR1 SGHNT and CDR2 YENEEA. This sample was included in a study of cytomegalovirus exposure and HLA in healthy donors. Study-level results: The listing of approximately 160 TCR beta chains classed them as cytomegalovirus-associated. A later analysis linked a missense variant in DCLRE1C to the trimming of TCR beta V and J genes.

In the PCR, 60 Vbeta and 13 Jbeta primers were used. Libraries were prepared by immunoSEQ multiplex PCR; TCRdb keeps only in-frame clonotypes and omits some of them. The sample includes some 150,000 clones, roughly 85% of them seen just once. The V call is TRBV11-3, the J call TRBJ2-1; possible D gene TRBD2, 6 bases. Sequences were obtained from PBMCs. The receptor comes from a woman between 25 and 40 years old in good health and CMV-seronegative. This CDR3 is CASSSGDFRDPHDNEQFF. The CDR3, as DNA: TGTGCCAGCAGCTCGGGAGATTTCCGGGACCCGCACGACAATGAGCAGTTCTTC.